One and the same sample provided the 30 T cell receptor beta chains below, sequenced in a study of PD-1 blockade in mismatch repair-deficient tumors. Clones were read by immunoSEQ multiplex PCR, and TCRdb kept only the in-frame ones, dropping some. Among some 100,000 clones listed, 70% to 85% were seen once. The sample here was peripheral blood, taken approximately 8 months after starting pembrolizumab. The origin of the receptors is an adult with mismatch repair-deficient cancer.

This clone was seen a handful of times. The gene calls are TRBV30 and TRBJ2-1; 8 bases fit TRBD2. The V gene's germline CDR1 is GTSNPN and CDR2 SVGIG (reference sequence). This CDR3 has 13 amino acids. The J segment lost 6 bases and the V segment lost 1 base, leaving 2 bases of the junction unmatched. The CDR3 sequence is CAWSGAGGNEQFF. The CDR3 DNA sequence: TGTGCCTGGAGTGGCGCGGGAGGCAATGAGCAGTTCTTC.

The chain recombines TRBV11-2 with TRBJ2-7; D tentatively reads TRBD1 or TRBD2 (6 bases each). The CDR3 covers 13 residues. CDR1 SGHAT and CDR2 FQNNGV come from the germline V gene. V was cut by 0 bases and J by 13 bases, with 16 bases left in between. In DNA, the CDR3 is TGTGCCAGCAGCTTAGATGGGGGGCGGGGTGGATACTTC. Encoded protein: CASSLDGGRGGYF. Complete variable domain (other parts from reference TRBV11-2 and TRBJ2-7): EAGVAQSPRYKIIEKRQSVAFWCNPISGHATLYWYQQILGQGPKLLIQFQNNGVVDDSQLPKDRFSAERLKGVDSTLKIQPAKLEDSAVYLCASSLDGGRGGYFGPGTRLTVT.

This chain connects TRBV30 to TRBJ1-1; possibly TRBD1 for D (6 bases). The CDR3 covers 12 residues. Germline V gives CDR1 GTSNPN, CDR2 SVGIG (reference sequence). The germline V and J ends were trimmed by 0 bases and 10 bases, with 12 bases remaining between them. The CDR3 reads CAWSVGATGAFF. In DNA, the CDR3 is TGTGCCTGGAGTGTAGGGGCGACAGGAGCTTTCTTT. Looking up the rest from reference TRBV30 and TRBJ1-1 gives the full variable domain: SQTIHQWPATLVQPVGSPLSLECTVEGTSNPNLYWYRQAAGRGLQLLFYSVGIGQISSEVPQNLSASRPQDRQFILSSKKLLLSDSGFYLCAWSVGATGAFFGQGTRLTVV.

J is TRBJ1-4 and V is TRBV5-1; D might be TRBD1 (5 bases). The CDR3 spans 15 residues. Trimming left V 0 bases short and J 5 bases short, with 11 bases between. Looked up from germline, CDR1 is SGHRS and CDR2 is YFSETQ. CDR3 nucleotide sequence: TGCGCCAGCAGCTTGGCGGGACGGAGGAATGAAAAACTGTTTTTT. This gives the protein CASSLAGRRNEKLFF.

This clone was detected once. The chain joins TRBV18 to TRBJ1-3; perhaps TRBD1 as D (5 bases). V lost 2 bases and J lost 0, with 11 bases in between. Germline CDR1 and CDR2: KGHSH and LQKENI. CDR3 size: 16 residues. The CDR3 protein is CASSPTTGDSGNTIYF. The CDR3 nucleotides read TGTGCCAGCTCACCAACGACGGGGGACTCTGGAAACACCATATATTTT.

V usage is TRBV28 and J usage is TRBJ1-3, with D uncertain. Trimming pared 5 bases from V and 0 bases from J, leaving 8 bases between. Germline loops: CDR1 MDHEN, CDR2 SYDVKM. CDR3 size: 14 residues. CDR3 region: CASSVRPSGNTIYF. Here the CDR3 DNA reads TGTGCCAGCAGTGTCCGACCCTCTGGAAACACCATATATTTT.

The chain joins TRBV29-1 to TRBJ2-2; D ambiguous. Trimming took 7 bases from V and 2 from J, leaving 8 bases between them. Germline V gene data show CDR1 as SQVTM and CDR2 as ANQGSEA. This CDR3 has 12 residues. CDR3 protein: CSGIKNTGELFF. The CDR3 DNA sequence: TGCAGCGGGATAAAAAACACCGGGGAGCTGTTTTTT.

The chain uses TRBV27 and TRBJ1-4, with D uncertain. This CDR3 is built from 16 residues. The V gene lost 0 bases and the J gene lost 3 bases, with 11 bases spanning the gap. Germline CDR1 MNHEY, CDR2 SMNVEV (reference sequence). CDR3 nucleotides: TGTGCCAGCAGTTTATCAAGCGGGAGAGCTAATGAAAAACTGTTTTTT. Protein: CASSLSSGRANEKLFF.

The chain is built from TRBV27 and TRBJ1-3; no definite D call. The CDR3 runs to 11 residues. Trimming took off 8 bases at V and 7 bases at J, with 9 bases between the two ends. Germline loops: CDR1 MNHEY, CDR2 SMNVEV (reference sequence). The CDR3 coding sequence is TGTGCCAGCGGATTTCACAACACCATATATTTT. As protein: CASGFHNTIYF.

This chain joins TRBV5-6 and TRBJ2-1; D is uncertain. Germline CDR1 reads SGHDT; CDR2 reads YYEEEE. The CDR3 sequence is 12 residues long. Trimming cost V 0 bases and J 10 bases, with 8 bases left between them. CDR3 DNA: TGTGCCAGCAGCTTGGCGGCTGGAGAGCAGTTCTTC. This encodes CASSLAAGEQFF.

This clone has just a few counts. The J gene is TRBJ1-3, the V gene TRBV4-3; no definite D call. Deletions cut 2 bases from V and 2 bases from J, with 10 bases between. The germline gives CDR1 LGHNA, CDR2 YSLEER. The CDR3 is 15 amino acids. The CDR3 sequence is CASSQSITPGNTIYF. The CDR3 region has the DNA TGCGCCAGCAGCCAAAGTATAACCCCTGGAAACACCATATATTTT.

This clone occurred a few times. The V and J genes are TRBV9 and TRBJ2-7, with a weak D call TRBD1 (6 bases). Germline assignment: CDR1 SGDLS and CDR2 YYNGEE. Trimming stripped 0 bases from V and 0 bases from J, with 10 bases between. The CDR3 has 15 residues. This chain's CDR3 is CASSVGQASSYEQYF. CDR3 nucleotides: TGTGCCAGCAGCGTAGGACAGGCAAGCTCCTACGAGCAGTACTTC.

J is TRBJ1-2 and V is TRBV4-1; D is uncertain. The CDR3 has 15 amino acids. Deletions cut 1 base from V and 0 bases from J, with 9 bases between. CDR1 is MGHRA and CDR2 is YSYEKL in the germline V gene. DNA for the CDR3: TGCGCCAGCAGCCAAGCTGAGATGACTAACTATGGCTACACCTTC. Its translation: CASSQAEMTNYGYTF.

The DNA of the CDR3 is TGTGCCAGCGGACAGGGTATCTACGAGCAGTACTTC. Translated, it gives CASGQGIYEQYF. V and J are TRBV11-2 and TRBJ2-7, with 8 bases identical to TRBD1. Trimming at V came to 8 bases and at J to 3 bases, leaving 3 bases not matched to a gene. CDR3 length equals 12 residues. CDR1 SGHAT and CDR2 FQNNGV come from the germline V gene.

J is TRBJ2-6 and V is TRBV27; 8 bases match TRBD1. Trimming at V came to 6 bases and at J to 0 bases, leaving 10 bases not matched to a gene. Germline CDR1 and CDR2: MNHEY and SMNVEV (reference sequence). The CDR3 sequence is 18 residues long. As DNA, the CDR3 is TGTGCCAGCAGCCCCCGGACAGGGTTGGTCTCTGGGGCCAACGTCCTGACTTTC. This codes for CASSPRTGLVSGANVLTF.

The chain carries TRBV30 and TRBJ2-3; 12 bases agree with TRBD2. CDR1 GTSNPN and CDR2 SVGIG come from the germline V gene (reference sequence). The CDR3 spans 16 residues. The V and J ends lost 2 bases and 6 bases, in that order; junction bases with no gene match: 9. The CDR3 loop reads CAWSRLAGASRDTQYF. As DNA, the CDR3 is TGTGCCTGGAGTCGACTAGCGGGGGCCAGCCGCGATACGCAGTATTTT. The variable domain in full, completed from reference TRBV30 and TRBJ2-3, reads SQTIHQWPATLVQPVGSPLSLECTVEGTSNPNLYWYRQAAGRGLQLLFYSVGIGQISSEVPQNLSASRPQDRQFILSSKKLLLSDSGFYLCAWSRLAGASRDTQYFGPGTRLTVL.

The rearrangement joins TRBV19 to TRBJ1-5; unclear D gene. Trimming removed 5 bases from V and 0 bases from J, with 8 bases in between. Germline CDR1 reads LNHDA; CDR2 reads SQIVND (reference sequence). CDR3 length: 14 residues. Written as DNA, the CDR3 is TGTGCCAGTAGTGGTGTCTATAGCAATCAGCCCCAGCATTTT. As protein: CASSGVYSNQPQHF.

The rearrangement joins TRBV5-1 to TRBJ1-1; 7 positions match TRBD1. The germline CDR1 and CDR2 sequences are SGHRS and YFSETQ. The CDR3 length is 14 residues. V shed 4 bases and J 6 bases; nucleotides not matched to a gene: 9. CDR3: CASSKPTGLPEAFF. Here the CDR3 DNA reads TGCGCCAGCAGCAAACCGACAGGGCTGCCTGAAGCTTTCTTT.

CDR3 sequence: CASSLEQVTGELFF. The CDR3 DNA sequence: TGCGCCAGCAGCTTGGAACAGGTCACCGGGGAGCTGTTTTTT. The chain carries TRBV5-1 and TRBJ2-2; D is perhaps TRBD1 (5 bases). The V end lost 0 bases, the J end lost 4 bases, and 7 bases lay between the germline ends. Per the germline V gene, CDR1 is SGHRS and CDR2 is YFSETQ. The CDR3 length is 14 residues.

This rearrangement joins TRBV5-4 to TRBJ2-1, with 8 bases that match TRBD2. This CDR3 region has 16 residues. J gave up 6 bases and V 5 bases, and 13 bases lay outside the gene matches. Per germline, CDR1 SGHNT and CDR2 YYREEE (reference sequence). The CDR3 bases are TGTGCCAGCAGTTACACGGGACTAGTCAAGGGCAATGAGCAGTTCTTC. Residues: CASSYTGLVKGNEQFF.

V gene TRBV7-9 combines with J gene TRBJ1-5, with 8 bases aligning to TRBD1. CDR3 length: 17 residues. V gave up 5 bases and J gave up 0 bases; unmatched junction bases: 9. Germline assignment: CDR1 SEHNR and CDR2 FQNEAQ (reference sequence). The CDR3 reads CASSLFRTGSSNQPQHF. As DNA, the CDR3 is TGTGCCAGCAGCCTTTTCAGGACAGGGAGTAGCAATCAGCCCCAGCATTTT.

The CDR3 here is CASSLDNKAGNYGYTF. CDR3 bases: TGTGCCAGCAGCTTAGATAACAAGGCGGGTAACTATGGCTACACCTTC. This chain uses TRBV11-1 with TRBJ1-2; D is uncertain. Germline V lookup: CDR1 SGHAT, CDR2 FQDESV (reference sequence). V was cut by 1 base and J by 1 base, with 13 bases left in between. The CDR3 consists of 16 residues.

The chain is built from TRBV5-5 and TRBJ2-2, with D perhaps TRBD2 (6 bases). Germline CDR1 and CDR2: SGHKS and YYEKEE (reference sequence). Trimming shortened V by 4 bases and J by 7 bases, and 17 bases separated the two germline ends. The CDR3 extends over 15 amino acids. The CDR3 loop is CASSPLAGSGGELFF. Written as DNA, the CDR3 is TGTGCCAGCAGCCCCCTGGCGGGATCGGGCGGGGAGCTGTTTTTT.

This chain connects TRBV18 to TRBJ1-2; maybe TRBD1 (6 bases). The CDR3 has 16 residues. V lost 1 base to trimming and J lost 8 bases, with 20 bases between them. CDR1 is KGHSH, CDR2 LQKENI, per germline. The CDR3 sequence is CASSPRDRGGLEGYTF. CDR3 sequence (DNA): TGTGCCAGCTCACCACGGGATCGCGGGGGCTTAGAGGGCTACACCTTC.

The CDR3 DNA reads TGTGCCAGCAGTTCCTTCCTGGGGGGGGGAGGTGAAAAACTGTTTTTT. Protein: CASSSFLGGGGEKLFF. The chain has TRBV6-5 and TRBJ1-4; maybe TRBD1 (5 bases). This CDR3 spans 16 amino acids. The V gene lost 4 bases and the J gene lost 7 bases, with 19 bases spanning the gap. CDR1 MNHEY and CDR2 SVGAGI come from the germline V gene.

V gene TRBV9 combines with J gene TRBJ1-5; weak D call: TRBD1 (5 bases). This CDR3 has 15 amino acids. Germline V gene lookup returns CDR1 SGDLS and CDR2 YYNGEE. With 4 bases removed from V and 7 bases from J, the gap between germline ends came to 18 bases. This CDR3 reads CASSPGGEGKQPQHF. The CDR3, as DNA: TGTGCCAGCAGCCCGGGCGGGGAGGGGAAACAGCCCCAGCATTTT.

The chain has TRBV29-1 and TRBJ1-4; weak D call: TRBD1 (5 bases). Per germline, CDR1 SQVTM and CDR2 ANQGSEA. The CDR3 has 12 residues. V gave up 7 bases and J gave up 8 bases, with 14 bases separating them. The CDR3 region has the DNA TGCAGCGGACAGTGGGGGTACGAAAAACTGTTTTTT. This encodes CSGQWGYEKLFF.

The chain uses TRBV6-6 and TRBJ1-5; D ambiguous. This CDR3 is built from 12 residues. V was trimmed by 7 bases and J by 6 bases, leaving 10 bases between them. In germline, CDR1 is MNHNY, CDR2 SVGAGI (reference sequence). The CDR3 loop reads CASKTDGQPQHF. The CDR3 bases are TGTGCCAGCAAAACAGATGGTCAGCCCCAGCATTTT.

This chain links TRBV15 with TRBJ2-3; 9 bases line up with TRBD2. With 1 base clipped from V and 5 bases from J, the junction kept 10 bases outside the gene matches. CDR1 LNHNV and CDR2 YYDKDF come from the germline V gene (reference sequence). The CDR3 consists of 17 residues. CDR3 DNA sequence: TGTGCCACCAGCAGAGGGGGGGCTAGCGGGGCGGGAGATACGCAGTATTTT. It is translated as CATSRGGASGAGDTQYF.

The chain is built from TRBV4-3 and TRBJ1-2; D possibly corresponds to TRBD1 (6 bases). The length of the CDR3 is 14 residues. In germline, CDR1 is LGHNA, CDR2 YSLEER. V was cut by 3 bases and J by 5 bases, with 13 bases left in between. The CDR3 reads CASSHTGIGYGYTF. The CDR3 DNA follows: TGCGCCAGCAGCCATACAGGGATAGGGTATGGCTACACCTTC.